This T cell receptor (beta chain) was captured in a study of glioma-infiltrating T cells (TCRdb year 2016). Concerning the study at large: The study sequenced TCR alpha- and beta-chain repertoires from glioma tissue, from non-neoplastic brain tissue and from matched peripheral blood mononuclear cells. Three low-grade glioma patients, several primary glioblastoma patients, and three non-glioma patients who contributed non-neoplastic brain tissue made up the paired cohort. To gauge divergence between tissue and blood T-cell populations, every tissue-infiltrating repertoire was compared against the peripheral blood repertoire from the same patient.

Paper-wide results and their limitations: Only a very small number of CDR3 sequences turned up in both tissue and blood, a result put down to high CDR3 diversity combined with limited sampling. VJ-independent divergence between tissue and blood was below expectation in non-neoplastic patients but above expectation in all gliomas, especially low-grade gliomas. Group comparisons rested on small numbers: three non-neoplastic, three low-grade glioma and fewer than ten glioblastoma patients.

The trim is 5 bases for V and 8 bases for J, with a gap of 20 bases between the germline ends. The CDR3 contains 14 residues, cysteine and phenylalanine counted. CDR3 DNA only is kept here, 42 bases in frame from base 1. From a lookup of the germline V gene (reference sequence), CDR1 and CDR2 are DFQATT and SNEGSKA. Regarding this clonotype: Its antigen is currently not known. No base-level quality is on record; no much larger clone is a single base apart.

TCR alpha and beta CDR3 regions were amplified with the iRepertoire nested amplicon-rescue multiplex PCR (arm-PCR) platform from RNA. For one-step reverse transcription and amplification, roughly 100-450 ng of tissue mRNA or PBMC total RNA was used as input. After bead purification, a secondary multiplex PCR added Illumina adapters, and libraries were gel-purified between 200 and 400 bp. The libraries contained internal 6-nucleotide barcodes that were used for demultiplexing. Libraries were sequenced on an Illumina MiSeq with 2x220 or 2x250 nucleotide paired-end reads. As for the original processing: Paired reads were merged with FLASH 1.2.11 and aligned to the GRCh37 human genome with BWA-MEM before extracting TRA and TRB reads. An IMGT-derived reference of cassette sequences and CDR3 motifs, with pseudogenes included, was used for V and J assignment. Reads were translated in three frames, and productive CDR3s were defined as those with a C...FGXG motif and no stop codons. A clonotype was defined as a unique combination of a V-J cassette pair and a CDR3 amino acid sequence. Filtering of reads was based on Hamming distance, with the threshold set by the sequence error rate of each sample in mapped regions. TCRdb trimmed public reads at Q25 via fastp, called clones via MiXCR and kept in-frame beta chains. A single entry per CDR3 protein holds the most common genes and DNA from its merged rows. These V and J calls are TCRdb output, not the study's own analysis. This sample is represented by around 140,000 distinct CDR3 sequences; around 42% of them were singletons. Jointly, the top ten make up 15% to 25% of the sample.

The TCR originated in a human donor with low-grade glioma or glioblastoma, undergoing nonglioma brain surgery, or in good health (not recorded which). The V gene is TRBV20-1 and the J gene is TRBJ2-3; the D gene remains uncertain. Sequencing was performed on glioma tissue, nonneoplastic brain tissue, or PBMCs (not recorded which). The CDR3 here reads CSAPLEIRWITQYF. Read as DNA, the sequence is TGCAGTGCTCCTCTCGAAATAAGATGGATTACGCAGTATTTT.